This is a list of T cell receptor beta chains from one sample in a study of PD-L1 blockade in urothelial cancer. This table comes from immunoSEQ multiplex PCR, and its TCRdb copy is limited to in-frame clones, with some not included. The sample consists of 70,000 to 95,000 clones, roughly 84% of them appearing once. Here the sequenced sample was PBMCs, taken around atezolizumab (anti-PD-L1) treatment. All receptors derive from a man aged 55 to 70 with urothelial cancer. Both conserved end residues are trimmed from each CDR3. Each record gives: V gene, CDR3 length, CDR3 protein.

>TRBV7-2|15
ASSPRVSGRTYNEQF
>TRBV2|13
ASSITSGGGETQY
>TRBV5-1|13
ASSLAGGSIYEQY
>TRBV5-1|14
ASSMTSGASPDTQY
>TRBV5-6|12
ASSLAGGTYEQY
>TRBV19|14
ASSIVGLAGGREQF
>TRBV6-6|14
ASSPRGGARADTQY
>TRBV10-3|12
AISSGATGNEQF
>TRBV4-3|14
ASSPRTDQVFYGYT
>TRBV7-2|13
ASRRRTGGINEQF
>TRBV5-4|12
ASTLAGGRETQY
>TRBV6-5|14
ASSSAGTSGKFEQF
>TRBV7-8|14
ASSLVLGSRQGGYT
>TRBV28|12
ASSSGEYQETQY
>TRBV28|14
ASSLHRQNSGNTIY
>TRBV6-6|12
ASSRIGGAYEQY
>TRBV10-2|9
ASSSSYEQY
>TRBV29-1|10
SVEGTVGTQY
>TRBV6-6|12
ASSWGTLNTEAF
>TRBV7-2|13
ASSLAGTGNYGYT
>TRBV13|15
ASSKRPLAGGHYEQY
>TRBV6-5|13
ASSLTGTSGYEQY
>TRBV6-5|13
ASSPRGQGLYGYT
>TRBV15|12
ATSYELSNQPQH
>TRBV6-5|13
ASSYGSGGNQPQH
>TRBV28|12
ASSSPGTGYGYT
>TRBV14|14
ASSPVAGGRGNEQF
>TRBV4-3|13
ASSQDGDATYEQY
>TRBV7-2|9
ASSRHAEQY
>TRBV11-3|13
ASSLWDRGYNEQF
>TRBV11-2|12
ASSLGTGGYEQF
>TRBV7-9|12
ASSALNGDTEAF
>TRBV7-6|12
ASSPEAGYNEQF
>TRBV4-2|15
ASSQASRGLAGNEQF
>TRBV7-2|14
ASSSPWRGLTDTQY
>TRBV5-1|13
ASSLGRGYQETQY
>TRBV5-6|13
ASGSSGISYNEQF
>TRBV6-5|12
ASSESGGNQPQH
>TRBV7-9|10
ASSGSGSAQY
>TRBV5-6|15
ASSHGYSGGGTDTQY